This T cell receptor beta chain was observed in a study of shared clonotypes between healthy human individuals. CD4+ cell separation produced CD45RA+ naive and CD45RA-negative memory subsets. Germline values: CDR1 ENHRY, CDR2 SYGVKD. Trimming left V 3 bases short and J 6 bases short, with 11 bases between. There are 13 residues in the CDR3. Genomic DNA per cell subset filled all wells of several immunoSEQ plates. The assay was immunoSEQ multiplex PCR, and TCRdb's table has in-frame clones only and misses some. Of around 1.1 million clones in the sample, 75% to 85% were seen once. This clonotype originated in a man aged 18 to 29 in good health. Some clones in this sample may be carry-over from other donors' samples. The sample consisted of memory CD4+ T cells from PBMCs. Subset described: CD45RA-negative fraction. This chain joins TRBV10-3 and TRBJ1-2; maybe TRBD1 (6 bases). The CDR3 reads CAISERTDNGYTF. The CDR3 DNA sequence: TGTGCCATCAGTGAACGGACAGACAATGGCTACACCTTC.